Each of the 9 T cell receptor beta chains below was sequenced from the same sample in a study of control samples from healthy donors and cancer patients. Method: immunoSEQ multiplex PCR; TCRdb's copy keeps in-frame clones and lacks some. The table shows around 90,000 clones, with roughly 86% occurring only once. Sequencing was done on a sample of blood. These receptors were obtained from a man aged 25 to 45 in good health.

This chain connects TRBV24-1 to TRBJ2-2; TRBD1 matches at 8 bases. Germline lookup yields CDR1 KGHDR and CDR2 SFDVKD. V lost 1 base, J lost 4 bases, and 13 bases stayed unmatched. This CDR3 spans 19 amino acids. The CDR3 is CATSDFLGQGGSGTGELFF. The CDR3, as DNA: TGTGCCACCAGTGATTTCCTCGGACAGGGAGGTTCGGGCACCGGGGAGCTGTTTTTT.

This clone was detected only a few times. This chain joins TRBV4-1 and TRBJ1-5; weak D call: TRBD1 (5 bases). Germline V gives CDR1 MGHRA, CDR2 YSYEKL. Trimming pared 4 bases from V and 1 base from J, leaving 14 bases between. This CDR3 comprises 16 residues. CDR3 in DNA: TGCGCCAGCAGCCCTATTACAGGAGGAAGCAATCAGCCCCAGCATTTT. It specifies CASSPITGGSNQPQHF.

CDR3 residues: CATAGQVLNTGELFF. The CDR3, as DNA: TGTGCCACCGCAGGACAGGTGCTTAACACCGGGGAGCTGTTTTTT. The chain is built from TRBV24-1 and TRBJ2-2, with 7 bases aligning to TRBD1. With 9 bases clipped from V and 2 bases from J, the junction kept 8 bases outside the gene matches. From germline, CDR1 is KGHDR and CDR2 SFDVKD. This CDR3 spans 15 amino acids.

This clone was counted a single time. The J gene is TRBJ1-4, the V gene TRBV30, with D possibly being TRBD1 (5 bases). The CDR3 is made up of 12 amino acids. The V end was cut by 8 bases, the J end by 0 bases, with 7 bases between. Germline CDR1 and CDR2: GTSNPN and SVGIG (reference sequence). The CDR3, as DNA: TGTGCCGGGGCTGCAACTAATGAAAAACTGTTTTTT. Protein sequence: CAGAATNEKLFF. Variable domain in full (rest from reference TRBV30 and TRBJ1-4): SQTIHQWPATLVQPVGSPLSLECTVEGTSNPNLYWYRQAAGRGLQLLFYSVGIGQISSEVPQNLSASRPQDRQFILSSKKLLLSDSGFYLCAGAATNEKLFFGSGTQLSVL.

J is TRBJ2-2 and V is TRBV7-3, with D maybe TRBD1 (6 bases). The length of the CDR3 is 14 residues. V shed 5 bases and J shed 4 bases, with 11 bases lying between them. The germline gives CDR1 SGHTA, CDR2 FQGTGA. This CDR3 is CASSPTGSTGELFF. DNA for the CDR3: TGTGCCAGCAGCCCGACAGGATCCACCGGGGAGCTGTTTTTT.

The chain has TRBV6-5 and TRBJ1-5; D is undetermined. This CDR3 is built from 12 residues. CDR1 and CDR2 (germline): MNHEY, SVGAGI. V was trimmed by 10 bases and J by 4 bases, leaving 11 bases between them. CDR3 DNA sequence: TGTGCCACCAACGCCAAGAATCAGCCCCAGCATTTT. Translating it yields CATNAKNQPQHF.

CDR3: CAWSDGGELFF. CDR3 coding DNA: TGTGCCTGGAGCGACGGCGGGGAGCTGTTTTTT. The J gene is TRBJ2-2, the V gene TRBV30; D not certain. Trimming took 3 bases from V and 7 from J, leaving 6 bases between them. The CDR3 is 11 amino acids. Germline V gene sequence: CDR1 GTSNPN, CDR2 SVGIG (reference sequence).

V and J are TRBV5-1 and TRBJ1-3, with 11 bases lining up with TRBD1. The CDR3 has 17 amino acids. Germline V gene data show CDR1 as SGHRS and CDR2 as YFSETQ. Unmatched junction bases numbered 4, after V lost 2 bases and J lost 0 bases. The CDR3 protein is CASSFSGTGGSGNTIYF. In nucleotides, the CDR3 is TGCGCCAGCAGCTTCTCCGGGACAGGGGGCTCTGGAAACACCATATATTTT.

The table lists this clone with a count of one. The chain uses TRBV5-1 and TRBJ2-7; TRBD1 is a possible D gene (5 bases). Trimming removed 3 bases from V and 3 bases from J, with 13 bases in between. Germline V gene sequence: CDR1 SGHRS, CDR2 YFSETQ. CDR3 length: 14 residues. The CDR3 region has the DNA TGCGCCAGCAGCTCTCAGGGCCCAGGCTACGAGCAGTACGTC. This gives the protein CASSSQGPGYEQYV.